This T cell receptor (beta chain) originates from a study of CD8+ T cells in alopecia areata. V shed 1 base and J shed 7 bases, with 14 bases lying between them. The CDR3 sequence is 15 residues long. CDR1 and CDR2 (germline): LNHDA, SQIVND (reference sequence). This clone showed up just once. The sequencing template was cDNA reverse transcribed from extracted RNA. Method: immunoSEQ multiplex PCR; TCRdb's copy keeps in-frame clones and lacks some. The sample consists of about 100,000 clones, roughly 59% of them appearing once. Sorting of CD4+ and CD8+ T cells was performed on PBMCs. Sequenced material: CD8+ T cells sorted from blood. The TCR was taken from a human donor in good health. The rearrangement links TRBV19 to TRBJ1-5, with D tentatively TRBD1 (5 bases). The chain's CDR3 is CASSIVSGWDQPQHF. The CDR3 nucleotides read TGTGCCAGTAGTATAGTTAGTGGGTGGGACCAGCCCCAGCATTTT. Based on the CDR3 plus reference TRBV19 and TRBJ1-5, the full variable domain is DGGITQSPKYLFRKEGQNVTLSCEQNLNHDAMYWYRQDPGQGLRLIYYSQIVNDFQKGDIAEGYSVSREKKESFPLTVTSAQKNPTAFYLCASSIVSGWDQPQHFGDGTRLSIL.